The source of this TCR beta chain is a study of shared clonotypes between healthy human individuals. Overall study context: Donors, aged 18 to 49, were a couple of women and a few men. General study results and limits: Around 4.7% of naive CD4 clonotypes were shared across several donors.

Generated by immunoSEQ multiplex PCR, the TCRdb table keeps only in-frame clones and is missing some. The table lists about 120,000 clones, roughly two thirds of them singletons. The V and J ends lost 6 bases and 0 bases respectively, with 9 bases between them. The CDR3 extends over 14 amino acids. Germline V CDR1 and CDR2: SNHLY, FYNNEI. In regard to this clone: Its matching antigen is unknown.

Recent acute infections and vaccinations were absent in the healthy HIV-negative adult donors. Only Caucasian adults living in Nashville, Tennessee served as donors. Sequencing was carried out using memory CD8+ T cells sorted from blood. The subset was: CD45RO+ cells pooled with CCR7-negative TemRA cells. The gene calls are TRBV2 and TRBJ2-1, with D unresolved. The sequence derives from a woman in her twenties or thirties in good health. The CDR3 DNA reads TGTGCCAGCAGCCTGATACACTCCTACAATGAGCAGTTCTTC. This encodes CASSLIHSYNEQFF.